This T cell receptor (beta chain) was identified during a study of shared clonotypes between healthy human individuals. Assay: immunoSEQ multiplex PCR; the TCRdb copy retains only in-frame clones and omits some. In the table there are over a million clones, approximately 97% of which are singletons. Germline-derived CDR1 and CDR2 are MNHNY and SVGAGI (reference sequence). The CDR3 runs to 13 residues. The germline V and J ends were trimmed by 4 bases and 4 bases, with 7 bases remaining between them. The chain is built from TRBV6-6 and TRBJ2-2; either TRBD1 or TRBD2 may fit D (6 bases each). The sequence was collected from a young man in good health. Source material: naive CD4+ T cells sorted from blood. The sample's subset: CD45RA+ positively selected. The CDR3 protein is CASSWGATGELFF. DNA for the CDR3: TGTGCCAGCAGTTGGGGGGCCACCGGGGAGCTGTTTTTT.